These T cell receptor beta chains were read from a single sample in a study of shared clonotypes between healthy human individuals. Here immunoSEQ multiplex PCR was the method, and the copy in TCRdb shows in-frame clones only, minus some. The sample holds 2 million to 2.5 million clones; over 85% are singletons and the top ten take about 0.41%. Material for sequencing was naive CD4+ T cells from PBMCs. The receptors originated from a man aged 18 to 29 in good health. Some clones in this sample may be carry-over from other donors' samples. The CDR3 runs from the conserved cysteine through the conserved F or W. Fields, in order: D gene, clone size, CDR3 length, J gene, V gene, CDR3 protein, CDR3 DNA. A D gene is named only where the DNA matches it firmly. Some rows have no size entry. The others give once, few or many, or a class for an expanded clone.

>.|.|14|TRBJ1-1|TRBV5-6
CASSTLGGLTEAFF
TGTGCCAGCAGCACCCTGGGGGGCCTGACTGAAGCTTTCTTT
>TRBD1|once|17|TRBJ1-1|TRBV5-1
CASSLTGTGLMNTEAFF
TGCGCCAGCAGCTTAACCGGGACAGGGTTGATGAACACTGAAGCTTTCTTT
>.|few|16|TRBJ1-3|TRBV7-2
CASSDRIGGSGNTIYF
TGTGCCAGCAGCGACAGAATCGGAGGCTCTGGAAACACCATATATTTT
>.|.|12|TRBJ1-5|TRBV7-2
CASSSQGGPQHF
TGTGCCAGCAGCTCACAAGGGGGACCCCAGCATTTT
>.|.|13|TRBJ1-2|TRBV9
CASSAPRHYGYTF
TGTGCCAGCAGCGCTCCCCGGCACTATGGCTACACCTTC
>TRBD2|.|14|TRBJ2-7|TRBV27
CASSSLAGEYEQYF
TGTGCCAGCAGTTCTTTAGCGGGAGAATACGAGCAGTACTTC
>.|.|12|TRBJ2-7|TRBV10-3
CAISGKAGEQYF
TGTGCCATCAGTGGTAAGGCAGGCGAGCAGTACTTC
>TRBD1|.|15|TRBJ1-1|TRBV5-6
CASSSRQGRTTEAFF
TGTGCCAGCAGCTCTAGACAGGGGCGGACCACTGAAGCTTTCTTT
>.|.|13|TRBJ1-1|TRBV28
CASSHILNTEAFF
TGTGCCAGCAGCCATATTCTAAACACTGAAGCTTTCTTT
>.|.|17|TRBJ2-4|TRBV27
CASSSKRSSDAKNIQYF
TGTGCCAGCAGTTCGAAACGTTCTAGCGACGCCAAAAACATTCAGTACTTC
>.|once|14|TRBJ2-3|TRBV6-1
CASSEYDSTDTQYF
TGTGCCAGCAGTGAATACGACAGCACAGATACGCAGTATTTT
>.|.|13|TRBJ1-5|TRBV29-1
CSVALQNNQPQHF
TGCAGCGTTGCGCTACAAAACAATCAGCCCCAGCATTTT
>TRBD2|.|18|TRBJ2-2|TRBV9
CASSVRLAGGAATGELFF
TGTGCCAGCAGCGTGAGACTAGCGGGAGGGGCGGCCACCGGGGAGCTGTTTTTT
>.|.|13|TRBJ1-2|TRBV15
CATSRGGPFVYTF
TGTGCCACCAGCAGAGGGGGACCATTCGTCTACACCTTC
>TRBD1|.|12|TRBJ1-1|TRBV28
CASSLTAGGAFF
TGTGCCAGCAGTTTAACCGCAGGGGGAGCTTTCTTT
>.|few|14|TRBJ1-2|TRBV28
CATGSPGGNYGYTF
TGTGCCACAGGATCCCCGGGGGGTAACTATGGCTACACCTTC
>TRBD1|.|15|TRBJ1-4|TRBV30
CAWRMQGAGYEKLFF
TGTGCCTGGAGAATGCAGGGGGCTGGATATGAAAAACTGTTTTTT
>TRBD2|.|15|TRBJ2-5|TRBV9
CASSGGPLGGETQYF
TGTGCCAGCAGCGGGGGACCCCTGGGAGGGGAGACCCAGTACTTC
>.|.|13|TRBJ2-7|TRBV19
CASSIGRAGEQYF
TGTGCCAGTAGTATCGGGAGAGCGGGCGAGCAGTACTTC
>TRBD1|.|16|TRBJ2-3|TRBV5-4
CASSPKNRGYTDTQYF
TGTGCCAGCAGCCCGAAAAACAGGGGATACACAGATACGCAGTATTTT
>.|.|14|TRBJ1-2|TRBV4-3
CASSLALRDYGYTF
TGCGCCAGCAGTCTGGCGCTCAGGGACTATGGCTACACCTTC
>.|.|15|TRBJ2-4|TRBV28
CASSLVREQPNIQYF
TGTGCCAGCAGTTTAGTCCGTGAACAGCCAAACATTCAGTACTTC
>.|.|14|TRBJ1-6|TRBV30
CAWTAGRTNSPLHF
TGTGCCTGGACCGCCGGCCGTACTAATTCACCCCTCCACTTT
>.|.|14|TRBJ1-1|TRBV29-1
CSGQIGTLNTEAFF
TGCAGCGGCCAAATCGGGACACTTAACACTGAAGCTTTCTTT
>TRBD2|.|18|TRBJ2-2|TRBV7-3
CASSLNMFGAGGSGELFF
TGTGCCAGCAGCTTAAATATGTTTGGAGCGGGAGGTTCCGGGGAGCTGTTTTTT
>TRBD1|.|15|TRBJ1-2|TRBV28
CASSLWTGLNYGYTF
TGTGCCAGCAGTTTATGGACAGGGCTAAACTATGGCTACACCTTC